This TCR beta chain was captured in a study of T cell responses to AZD1222 COVID-19 vaccine. Study-wide results and limits: Clonal diversity may have been underestimated, and the donors were mostly white British, with more females than males. The CD4 TCRs associated with vaccination extended across spike and predominated at 160-218 and 743-854. The peak T cell response came first, and repertoires were sampled only after it. Elevations in Spike-specific TCR breadth and depth followed administration of two AZD1222 doses.

The repertoire was sequenced with immunoSEQ multiplex PCR; TCRdb's copy has only in-frame clones and lacks some. This table holds roughly 200,000 clones, 85% to 95% found once. This clone was seen once. Its antigen is unknown. CDR1 is SGHNT, CDR2 YYREEE, per germline (reference sequence). The CDR3 has 17 amino acids. The ends lost 1 base at V and 5 bases at J; junction bases unmatched: 13. This sequence joins TRBV5-4 and TRBJ2-3; 7 positions match TRBD2. The sequence was obtained from an adult who received the MenACWY meningococcal vaccine as a control. This material consisted of peripheral blood, taken 28 days after the second dose of the MenACWY control vaccine. The CDR3 loop reads CASSLRREMGPGDTQYF. The CDR3 coding sequence is TGTGCCAGCAGCTTGAGGCGGGAGATGGGTCCCGGAGATACGCAGTATTTT.